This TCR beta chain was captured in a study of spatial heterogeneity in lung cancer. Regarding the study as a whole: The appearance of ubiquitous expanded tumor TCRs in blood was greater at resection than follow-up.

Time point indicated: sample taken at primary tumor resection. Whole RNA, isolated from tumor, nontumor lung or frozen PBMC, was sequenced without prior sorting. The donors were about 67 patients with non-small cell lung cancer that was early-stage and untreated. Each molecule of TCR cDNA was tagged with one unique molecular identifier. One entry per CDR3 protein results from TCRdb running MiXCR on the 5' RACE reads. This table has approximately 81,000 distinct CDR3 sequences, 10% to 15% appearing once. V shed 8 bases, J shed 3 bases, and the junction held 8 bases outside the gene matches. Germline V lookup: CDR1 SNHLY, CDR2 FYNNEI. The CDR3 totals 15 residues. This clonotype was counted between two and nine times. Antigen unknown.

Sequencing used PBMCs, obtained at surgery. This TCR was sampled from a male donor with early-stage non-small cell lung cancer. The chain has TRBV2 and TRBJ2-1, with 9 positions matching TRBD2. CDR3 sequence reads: CASGGAAGGYNEQFF. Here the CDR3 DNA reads TGTGCCAGCGGCGGGGCAGCGGGAGGCTACAATGAGCAGTTCTTC. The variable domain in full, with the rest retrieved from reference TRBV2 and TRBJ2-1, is EPEVTQTPSHQVTQMGQEVILRCVPISNHLYFYWYRQILGQKVEFLVSFYNNEISEKSEIFDDQFSVERPDGSNFTLKIRSTKLEDSAMYFCASGGAAGGYNEQFFGPGTRLTVL.